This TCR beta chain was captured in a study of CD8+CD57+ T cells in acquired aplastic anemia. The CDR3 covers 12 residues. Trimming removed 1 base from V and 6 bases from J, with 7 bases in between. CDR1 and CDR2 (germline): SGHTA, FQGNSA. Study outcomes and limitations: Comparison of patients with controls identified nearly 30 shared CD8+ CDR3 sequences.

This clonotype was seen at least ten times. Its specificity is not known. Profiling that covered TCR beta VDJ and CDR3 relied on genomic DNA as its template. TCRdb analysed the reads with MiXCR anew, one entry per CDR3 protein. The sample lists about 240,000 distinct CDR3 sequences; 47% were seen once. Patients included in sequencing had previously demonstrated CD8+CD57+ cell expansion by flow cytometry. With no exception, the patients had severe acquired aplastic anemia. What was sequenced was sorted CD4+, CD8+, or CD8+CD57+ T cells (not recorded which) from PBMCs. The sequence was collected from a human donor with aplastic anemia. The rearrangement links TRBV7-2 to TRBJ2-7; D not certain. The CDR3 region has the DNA TGTGCCAGCAGCTTAGTGCTCGGCGAGCAGTACTTC. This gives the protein CASSLVLGEQYF.